The sequence of this T cell receptor beta chain was determined in a study of control samples from healthy donors and cancer patients. The V gene's germline CDR1 is MNHEY and CDR2 SMNVEV (reference sequence). J gave up 0 bases and V 5 bases, and 10 bases lay outside the gene matches. The CDR3 has 18 amino acids. Generated by immunoSEQ multiplex PCR, the TCRdb table keeps only in-frame clones and is missing some. The sample has about 130,000 clones; roughly 87% are singletons. This TCR came from a man younger than 30 in good health. The chain is built from TRBV27 and TRBJ2-3, with TRBD2 matching over 11 bases. The source material was blood. The DNA of the CDR3 is TGTGCCAGCAGTCCTCGACTAGCGGGGCCCCTTAGCACAGATACGCAGTATTTT. The encoded protein is CASSPRLAGPLSTDTQYF.